This entry lists 27 T cell receptor beta chains sequenced from one sample in a study of T cells after yellow fever vaccination (dated by TCRdb to the late 2010s). The method was 5' RACE. The instrument was an Illumina NovaSeq 6000. The raw public reads went through TCRdb reprocessing: fastp at Q25, MiXCR clone calling, in-frame beta chains kept. CDR3 protein duplicates are merged, each entry listing the most common genes and DNA. The sample data list approximately 93,000 distinct CDR3 sequences, and around 5.8% of these were observed just once. The ten biggest clones cover roughly 41% of the sample. The treatment or condition label corresponds to: live attenuated yellow fever vaccine strain. Sequenced material: CD8+ T cells sorted from PBMCs, taken 10 days after the yellow fever booster vaccination. These receptors were taken from a man younger than 30 who received the YFV17D yellow fever vaccine.

In its sample, this clonotype was seen a few times. The rearrangement uses TRBV2 and TRBJ1-5; D ambiguous. The ends were cut back, 8 bases at V and 3 bases at J, with 14 bases in the middle. The V gene's germline CDR1 is SNHLY and CDR2 FYNNEI. This CDR3 contains 14 residues. The CDR3 bases are TGTGCCAGCCACCGGGATCAGAACAATCAGCCCCAGCATTTT. Residues: CASHRDQNNQPQHF.

Many counts were recorded for this clonotype. V is TRBV10-3 and J is TRBJ2-4, with D possibly being TRBD2 (5 bases). The CDR3 runs to 17 residues. Trimming took 3 bases from V and 0 from J, leaving 15 bases between them. Germline CDR1 is ENHRY and CDR2 is SYGVKD. CDR3 nucleotide sequence: TGTGCCATCAGTGAAGGGAGAACAGAACTAGCCAAAAACATTCAGTACTTC. Translation gives CAISEGRTELAKNIQYF.

V and J are TRBV7-9 and TRBJ1-1, with 7 bases aligning to TRBD1. Trimming cost V 5 bases and J 4 bases; bases outside gene matches: 7. Germline CDR1 and CDR2: SEHNR and FQNEAQ (reference sequence). This CDR3 is 14 amino acids long. The CDR3 DNA sequence: TGTGCCAGCAGCGCGGGACAGCGGCCCACTGAAGCTTTCTTT. As protein: CASSAGQRPTEAFF.

The chain employs TRBV7-2 and TRBJ1-6; D gene uncertain. The CDR3 runs 15 residues. Germline CDR1 and CDR2: SGHTA and FQGNSA. V gave up 0 bases and J gave up 4 bases, with 7 bases separating them. CDR3 nucleotide sequence: TGTGCCAGCAGCTTAGCGGAAGGGTATAATTCACCCCTCCACTTT. Translation: CASSLAEGYNSPLHF.

This clonotype was seen repeatedly, ten times or more. The V gene is TRBV5-4, the J gene TRBJ2-3; D tentatively reads TRBD1 or TRBD2 (6 bases each). Trimming took off 4 bases at V and 9 bases at J, with 18 bases between the two ends. CDR3 length equals 14 residues. Germline V gene lookup returns CDR1 SGHNT and CDR2 YYREEE (reference sequence). For the CDR3, the DNA is TGTGCCAGCAGCCCGAGGGGGGAGATAGGCACGCAGTATTTT. It codes for CASSPRGEIGTQYF.

This clonotype was found a few times. The chain is built from TRBV11-2 and TRBJ1-1; D is possibly TRBD1 (5 bases). Trimming left V 5 bases short and J 3 bases short, with 16 bases between. CDR3 size: 15 residues. Germline V lookup: CDR1 SGHAT, CDR2 FQNNGV. The CDR3 sequence: CASSSRGAGYTEAFF. The DNA of the CDR3 is TGTGCCAGCAGCAGTAGAGGGGCAGGGTACACTGAAGCTTTCTTT.

This clonotype was seen repeatedly, ten times or more. The chain couples TRBV5-8 to TRBJ2-1; the match to TRBD2 covers 15 bases. V shed 3 bases, J shed 5 bases, and the junction held 6 bases outside the gene matches. Germline values: CDR1 SGHTS, CDR2 YDEGEE. This CDR3 is built from 17 residues. CDR3 nucleotides: TGTGCCAGCAGCTGGGGACTAGCGGGGGGACCGAACAATGAGCAGTTCTTC. As protein: CASSWGLAGGPNNEQFF.

Worth noting for this clonotype: One end of the junction fails to match germline, which may point to a read error. The V and J genes are TRBV7-2 and TRBJ1-1; D is undetermined. The CDR3 runs to 12 residues. Germline lookup yields CDR1 SGHTA and CDR2 FQGNSA. The CDR3 sequence: CASSLGRPRWVF. The CDR3 DNA reads TGTGCCAGCAGCTTAGGAAGACCACGCTGGGTCTTT.

The CDR3 region has the DNA TGTGCCAGCAGTAGAGGACAGGGAGCATACGAGCAGTACGTC. It translates to CASSRGQGAYEQYV. The V gene is TRBV28, the J gene TRBJ2-7; 8 bases line up with TRBD1. The CDR3 sequence is 14 residues long. From germline, CDR1 is MDHEN and CDR2 SYDVKM. The junction had 7 bases not matched to a gene; V was cut back by 5 bases and J by 4 bases.

This clonotype was counted a few times. The rearrangement uses TRBV3-1 and TRBJ2-3; the match to TRBD2 covers 10 bases. This CDR3 comprises 16 residues. Trimming removed 3 bases from V and 2 bases from J; junction bases left unmatched: 5. Germline CDR1 and CDR2: LGHDT and YNNKEL (reference sequence). The CDR3 protein is CASSQAGLATTDTQYF. The DNA of the CDR3 is TGTGCCAGCAGCCAGGCGGGACTAGCGACCACAGATACGCAGTATTTT.

This sequence joins TRBV9 and TRBJ2-1; 7 bases agree with TRBD2. V shed 0 bases and J 4 bases; nucleotides not matched to a gene: 4. CDR3 length: 15 residues. Germline V lookup: CDR1 SGDLS, CDR2 YYNGEE. This CDR3 is CASSVVASGYNEQFF. Written as DNA, the CDR3 is TGTGCCAGCAGCGTAGTGGCTAGCGGATACAATGAGCAGTTCTTC. Full variable domain (remainder filled in from reference TRBV9 and TRBJ2-1): DSGVTQTPKHLITATGQRVTLRCSPRSGDLSVYWYQQSLDQGLQFLIQYYNGEERAKGNILERFSAQQFPDLHSELNLSSLELGDSALYFCASSVVASGYNEQFFGPGTRLTVL.

The sample holds many counts of this clonotype. V is TRBV7-9 and J is TRBJ2-3; D may be TRBD2 (5 bases). V dropped 5 bases and J dropped 5 bases, with 11 bases sitting between them. CDR1 is SEHNR, CDR2 FQNEAQ, per germline (reference sequence). There are 13 residues in the CDR3. CDR3 in DNA: TGTGCCAGCAGCGCGAGGGTTGGAGATACGCAGTATTTT. Amino acids: CASSARVGDTQYF.

This clonotype has just a few counts. The V call is TRBV6-6, the J call TRBJ2-1, with a tentative D call TRBD2 (6 bases). The length of the CDR3 is 15 residues. Germline CDR1 is MNHNY and CDR2 is SVGAGI (reference sequence). V lost 3 bases to trimming and J lost 4 bases, with 13 bases between them. The CDR3: CASSYVGGTYNEQFF. The CDR3 DNA follows: TGTGCCAGCAGTTATGTGGGGGGAACTTACAATGAGCAGTTCTTC.

V gene TRBV27 combines with J gene TRBJ1-1; unclear D gene. The CDR3 has 16 residues. The germline V and J ends were trimmed by 4 bases and 0 bases, with 15 bases remaining between them. Germline values: CDR1 MNHEY, CDR2 SMNVEV (reference sequence). In nucleotides, the CDR3 is TGTGCCAGCAGTTCCGGACCAGCCTACATGAACACTGAAGCTTTCTTT. Amino acids: CASSSGPAYMNTEAFF.

This clonotype was observed once. As DNA, the CDR3 is TGTGCCAGCAGCTGGGGGGCAGGGGGAACCGTGAATGAGCAGTTCTTC. It encodes CASSWGAGGTVNEQFF. The chain combines TRBV7-3 with TRBJ2-1; perhaps TRBD1 as D (7 bases). Germline assignment: CDR1 SGHTA and CDR2 FQGTGA. The CDR3 runs 16 residues. V lost 4 bases to trimming and J lost 7 bases, with 20 bases between them.

The rearrangement joins TRBV4-3 to TRBJ1-1, with D possibly matching TRBD1 (6 bases). The CDR3 runs 14 residues. The V gene lost 5 bases and the J gene lost 9 bases, with 19 bases spanning the gap. In germline, CDR1 is LGHNA, CDR2 YSLEER. The DNA for the CDR3 is TGCGCCAGCAGCTCCGGGACATACGAAGTTCAAGCTTTCTTT. Encoded protein: CASSSGTYEVQAFF.

This clonotype appeared many times. The chain combines TRBV5-4 with TRBJ2-5; 10 bases map to TRBD2. V shed 4 bases and J 4 bases; nucleotides not matched to a gene: 13. Germline values: CDR1 SGHNT, CDR2 YYREEE (reference sequence). The CDR3 sequence is 17 residues long. The CDR3 sequence is CASSADGLAVSGETQYF. The DNA for the CDR3 is TGTGCCAGCAGCGCGGATGGACTAGCGGTTTCAGGAGAGACCCAGTACTTC. Using reference TRBV5-4 and TRBJ2-5 for the parts outside the CDR3, the full variable domain is ETGVTQSPTHLIKTRGQQVTLRCSSQSGHNTVSWYQQALGQGPQFIFQYYREEENGRGNFPPRFSGLQFPNYSSELNVNALELDDSALYLCASSADGLAVSGETQYFGPGTRLLVL.

This clonotype was counted only a few times. The genes are TRBV7-3 and TRBJ2-7, with 8 bases matching TRBD1. V dropped 7 bases and J dropped 0; count of bases not matched to a gene: 2. The germline V gene encodes CDR1 SGHTA and CDR2 FQGTGA. The CDR3 loop spans 13 amino acids. The CDR3 DNA is TGTGCCAGCACCGACAGGGGCTCCTACGAGCAGTACGTC. Translating it yields CASTDRGSYEQYV.

The chain links TRBV7-2 to TRBJ1-2; D gene ambiguous. The germline gives CDR1 SGHTA, CDR2 FQGNSA. This CDR3 is 17 amino acids long. The V and J ends lost 4 bases and 0 bases respectively, with 18 bases between them. This CDR3 reads CASSSSLGGDPNYGYTF. The CDR3 region has the DNA TGTGCCAGCAGCTCCTCCCTTGGCGGAGATCCTAACTATGGCTACACCTTC.

This clonotype has only a few counts. CDR3 DNA: TGTGCCAGCAGTTTGTCCGTAAGCTACACCTTC. This encodes CASSLSVSYTF. V usage is TRBV12-3 or TRBV12-4 and J usage is TRBJ1-2; D is undetermined. This CDR3 comprises 11 residues. Between the trimmed V and J ends, which lost 3 bases and 9 bases, there was a span of 8 bases.

The chain combines TRBV14 with TRBJ2-3; 9 positions match TRBD2. The junction had 7 bases not matched to a gene; V was cut back by 1 base and J by 2 bases. This CDR3 region has 17 residues. The germline V gene has CDR1 SGHDN and CDR2 FVKESK. CDR3 DNA sequence: TGTGCCAGCAGCCAAGCCCCAGCGGGGGGCATCACAGATACGCAGTATTTT. This codes for CASSQAPAGGITDTQYF. Variable domain in full (rest from reference TRBV14 and TRBJ2-3): EAGVTQFPSHSVIEKGQTVTLRCDPISGHDNLYWYRRVMGKEIKFLLHFVKESKQDESGMPNNRFLAERTGGTYSTLKVQPAELEDSGVYFCASSQAPAGGITDTQYFGPGTRLTVL.

This clonotype has a handful of counts. The chain carries TRBV27 and TRBJ2-7; 11 positions agree with TRBD2. The J segment lost 4 bases and the V segment lost 2 bases, leaving 7 bases of the junction unmatched. Germline assignment: CDR1 MNHEY and CDR2 SMNVEV (reference sequence). This CDR3 region has 16 residues. The CDR3 coding sequence is TGTGCCAGCAGTTTAGGGCTAGCGGGGGGTACGTACGAGCAGTACTTC. As protein: CASSLGLAGGTYEQYF.

The chain combines TRBV4-3 with TRBJ2-6, with D unclear. This CDR3 contains 17 residues. Germline CDR1 LGHNA, CDR2 YSLEER. Deletions cut 4 bases from V and 0 bases from J, with 13 bases between. CDR3 loop: CASSPKAAGSGANVLTF. The CDR3 DNA reads as TGCGCCAGCAGCCCCAAGGCAGCCGGCTCTGGGGCCAACGTCCTGACTTTC.

This clonotype came up a few times. The V gene is TRBV12-3 or TRBV12-4, the J gene TRBJ1-1; D gene ambiguous. V lost 6 bases and J lost 1, with 3 bases in between. The CDR3 sequence is 11 residues long. The CDR3: CASSRNTEAFF. In DNA form, the CDR3 reads TGTGCCAGCAGCAGGAACACTGAAGCTTTCTTT.

This chain links TRBV12-3 or TRBV12-4 with TRBJ2-1; D assignment may be TRBD1 or TRBD2 (6 bases each). Deletions cut 11 bases from V and 7 bases from J, with 21 bases between. CDR3 length: 14 amino acids. Written as DNA, the CDR3 is TGTGCCGCGGCGGGGCCTGGGGGCAGGAATGAGCAGTTCTTC. The encoded protein is CAAAGPGGRNEQFF.

The chain couples TRBV4-1 to TRBJ2-2; no firm D call. V was clipped by 4 bases and J by 0 bases, with 12 bases between them. Per the germline V gene, CDR1 is MGHRA and CDR2 is YSYEKL. This CDR3 has 16 residues. CDR3 nucleotide sequence: TGCGCCAGCAGCCCAAGGGCACAGACGAACACCGGGGAGCTGTTTTTT. Protein sequence: CASSPRAQTNTGELFF.

This rearrangement joins TRBV4-1 to TRBJ2-7, with 9 bases that match TRBD2. There are 15 residues in the CDR3. J was trimmed by 6 bases and V by 6 bases; bases with no gene match: 12. Germline V gives CDR1 MGHRA, CDR2 YSYEKL. This CDR3 is CASSRYKRGASEQYF. The CDR3, as DNA: TGCGCCAGCAGTCGATATAAGCGGGGGGCGAGCGAGCAGTACTTC.